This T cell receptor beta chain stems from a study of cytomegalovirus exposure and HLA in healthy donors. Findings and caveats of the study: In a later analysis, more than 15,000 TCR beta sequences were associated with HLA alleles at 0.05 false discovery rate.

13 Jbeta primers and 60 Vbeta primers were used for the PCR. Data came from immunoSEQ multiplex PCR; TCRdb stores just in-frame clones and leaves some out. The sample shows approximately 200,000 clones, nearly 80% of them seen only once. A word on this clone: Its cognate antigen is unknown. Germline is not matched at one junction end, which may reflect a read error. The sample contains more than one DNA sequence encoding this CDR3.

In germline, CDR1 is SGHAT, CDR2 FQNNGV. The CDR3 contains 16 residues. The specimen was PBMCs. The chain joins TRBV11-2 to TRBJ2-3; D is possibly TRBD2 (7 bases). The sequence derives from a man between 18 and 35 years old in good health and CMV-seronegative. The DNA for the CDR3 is TGCGCCAGCAGCTTCTACAGGGAGGGCCGGACAGATACGCAGTATTTT. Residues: CASSFYREGRTDTQYF.